This TCR beta chain was sequenced in a study of shared clonotypes between healthy human individuals. Study-level points and caveats: It was expected that sequencing depth would affect clonotype sharing among donors. Only blood samples were collected, and tissue repertoires likely differ.

The CDR3 is 16 residues long. Germline lookup yields CDR1 SGDLS and CDR2 YYNGEE. V was clipped by 0 bases and J by 7 bases, with 17 bases between them. Concerning this clone itself: Its antigen is unidentified.

As handled by the study authors: Junction-only immunoSEQ data arrived without quality scores, meaning filtering differed. Clones were sequenced by immunoSEQ multiplex PCR, and TCRdb holds only the in-frame ones, with some missing. The V and J calls and clone size were taken over from that table, and D and trimming were inferred from the DNA. The sample yields around 430,000 clones, roughly 80% seen once. In unsorted samples, genomic DNA was obtained using about 90 million PBMCs. The clonotype originates from a woman in her 40s in good health. Some clones in this sample may be carry-over from other donors' samples. The V call is TRBV9, the J call TRBJ2-1, with D maybe TRBD1 (6 bases). Sequencing was done on a sample of PBMCs. The CDR3 DNA reads as TGTGCCAGCAGCGTAGCCGGTCACCAGGGGCTGAATGAGCAGTTCTTC. This sequence encodes CASSVAGHQGLNEQFF.